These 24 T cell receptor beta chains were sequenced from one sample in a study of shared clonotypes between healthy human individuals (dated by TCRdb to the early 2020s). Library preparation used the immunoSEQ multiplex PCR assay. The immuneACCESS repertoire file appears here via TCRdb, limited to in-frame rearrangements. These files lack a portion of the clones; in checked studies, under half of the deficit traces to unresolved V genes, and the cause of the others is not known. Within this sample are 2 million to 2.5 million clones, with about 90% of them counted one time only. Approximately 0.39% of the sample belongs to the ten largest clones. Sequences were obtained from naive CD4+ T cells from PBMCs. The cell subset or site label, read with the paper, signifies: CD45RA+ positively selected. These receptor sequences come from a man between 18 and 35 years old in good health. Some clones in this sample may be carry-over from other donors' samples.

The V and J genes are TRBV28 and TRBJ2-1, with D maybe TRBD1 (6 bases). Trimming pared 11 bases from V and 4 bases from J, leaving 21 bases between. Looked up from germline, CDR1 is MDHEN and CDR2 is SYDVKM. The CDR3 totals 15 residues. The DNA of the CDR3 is TGTGCCGGTGGGGGAATCGGACAGCCTTACAATGAGCAGTTCTTC. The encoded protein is CAGGGIGQPYNEQFF.

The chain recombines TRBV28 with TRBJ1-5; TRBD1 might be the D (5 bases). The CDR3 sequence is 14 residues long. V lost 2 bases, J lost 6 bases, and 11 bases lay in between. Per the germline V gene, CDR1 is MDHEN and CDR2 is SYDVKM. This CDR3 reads CASSLIRDPQPQHF. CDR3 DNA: TGTGCCAGCAGTTTAATCCGGGACCCTCAGCCCCAGCATTTT.

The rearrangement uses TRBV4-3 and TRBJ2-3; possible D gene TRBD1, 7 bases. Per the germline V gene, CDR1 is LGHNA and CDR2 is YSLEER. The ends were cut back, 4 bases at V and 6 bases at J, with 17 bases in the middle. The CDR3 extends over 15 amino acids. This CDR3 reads CASSRDLTGDDTQYF. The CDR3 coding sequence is TGCGCCAGCAGCCGGGACTTAACAGGGGACGATACGCAGTATTTT.

The CDR3 protein is CASSAAGRTGLSYEQYF. CDR3 sequence (DNA): TGCGCCAGCAGCGCCGCCGGCCGGACAGGGTTGTCCTACGAGCAGTACTTC. This rearrangement joins TRBV5-1 to TRBJ2-7; 8 nucleotides align to TRBD1. V gave up 4 bases and J gave up 1 base; unmatched junction bases: 13. Germline values: CDR1 SGHRS, CDR2 YFSETQ. CDR3 length equals 17 residues.

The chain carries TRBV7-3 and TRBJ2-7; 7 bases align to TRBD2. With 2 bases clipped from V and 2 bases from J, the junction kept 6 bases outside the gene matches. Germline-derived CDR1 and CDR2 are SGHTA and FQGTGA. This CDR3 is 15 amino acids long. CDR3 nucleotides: TGTGCCAGCAGCTTAGGCGGGAGATCCCCCTACGAGCAGTACTTC. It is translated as CASSLGGRSPYEQYF.

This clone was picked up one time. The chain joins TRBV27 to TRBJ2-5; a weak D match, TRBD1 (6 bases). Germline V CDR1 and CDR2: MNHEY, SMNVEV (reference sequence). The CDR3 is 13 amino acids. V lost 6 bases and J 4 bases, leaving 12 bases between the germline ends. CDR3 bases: TGTGCCAGCAGGCCTCCAGGGGTAGAGACCCAGTACTTC. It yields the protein CASRPPGVETQYF.

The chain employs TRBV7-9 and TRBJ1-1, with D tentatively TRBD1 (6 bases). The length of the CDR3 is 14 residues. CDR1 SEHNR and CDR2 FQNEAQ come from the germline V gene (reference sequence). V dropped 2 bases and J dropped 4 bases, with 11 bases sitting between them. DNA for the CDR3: TGTGCCAGCAGCTTACCAGGACAGAGCACTGAAGCTTTCTTT. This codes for CASSLPGQSTEAFF. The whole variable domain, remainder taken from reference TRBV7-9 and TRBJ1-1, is DTGVSQNPRHKITKRGQNVTFRCDPISEHNRLYWYRQTLGQGPEFLTYFQNEAQLEKSRLLSDRFSAERPKGSFSTLEIQRTEQGDSAMYLCASSLPGQSTEAFFGQGTRLTVV.

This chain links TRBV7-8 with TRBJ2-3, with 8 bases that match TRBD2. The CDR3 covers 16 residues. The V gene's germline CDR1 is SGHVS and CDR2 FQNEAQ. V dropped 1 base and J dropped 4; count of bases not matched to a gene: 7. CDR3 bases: TGTGCCAGCAGCTTAGTTAGGACTAGCCGCCCAGATACGCAGTATTTT. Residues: CASSLVRTSRPDTQYF.

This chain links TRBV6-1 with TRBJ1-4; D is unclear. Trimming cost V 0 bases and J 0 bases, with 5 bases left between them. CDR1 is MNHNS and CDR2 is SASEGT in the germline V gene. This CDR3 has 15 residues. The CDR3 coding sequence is TGTGCCAGCAGTGAAGCGAGGTCAACTAATGAAAAACTGTTTTTT. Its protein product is CASSEARSTNEKLFF.

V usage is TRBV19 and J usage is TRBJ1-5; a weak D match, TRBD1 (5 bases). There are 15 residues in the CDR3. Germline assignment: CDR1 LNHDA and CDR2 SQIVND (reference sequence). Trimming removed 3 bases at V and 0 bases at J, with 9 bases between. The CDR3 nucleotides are TGTGCCAGTAGTATCGTACAGGTTAGCAATCAGCCCCAGCATTTT. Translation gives CASSIVQVSNQPQHF.

CDR3 region: CASSGIGDGLYEQYF. The DNA for the CDR3 is TGTGCCAGCAGTGGAATTGGGGACGGACTCTACGAGCAGTACTTC. The chain couples TRBV2 to TRBJ2-7; D may be TRBD1 or TRBD2 (5 bases each). Per the germline V gene, CDR1 is SNHLY and CDR2 is FYNNEI. This CDR3 is built from 15 residues. V was pared by 4 bases and J by 3 bases, with 16 bases between.

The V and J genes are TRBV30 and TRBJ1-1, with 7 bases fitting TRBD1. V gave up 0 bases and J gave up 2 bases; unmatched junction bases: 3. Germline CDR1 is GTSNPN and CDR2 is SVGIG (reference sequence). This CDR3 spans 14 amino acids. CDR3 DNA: TGTGCCTGGAGTGTACGGGACAGCAACACTGAAGCTTTCTTT. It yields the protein CAWSVRDSNTEAFF.

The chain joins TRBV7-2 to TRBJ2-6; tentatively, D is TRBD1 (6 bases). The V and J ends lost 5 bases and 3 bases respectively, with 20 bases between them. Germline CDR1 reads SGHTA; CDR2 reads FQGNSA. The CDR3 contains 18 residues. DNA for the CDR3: TGTGCCAGCAGCACCTACAGGGTCGCCTCGGGTGGGGCCAACGTCCTGACTTTC. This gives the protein CASSTYRVASGGANVLTF.

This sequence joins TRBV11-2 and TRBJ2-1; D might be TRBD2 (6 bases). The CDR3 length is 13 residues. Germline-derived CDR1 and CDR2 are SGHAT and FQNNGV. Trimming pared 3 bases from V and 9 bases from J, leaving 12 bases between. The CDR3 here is CASSFGLEGEQFF. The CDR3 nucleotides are TGTGCCAGCAGCTTCGGGCTGGAGGGTGAGCAGTTCTTC.

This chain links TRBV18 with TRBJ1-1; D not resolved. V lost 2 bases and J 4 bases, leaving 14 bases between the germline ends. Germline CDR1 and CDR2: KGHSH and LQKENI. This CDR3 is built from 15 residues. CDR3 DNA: TGTGCCAGCTCACCAGCGTTGGCTCTGGGCACTGAAGCTTTCTTT. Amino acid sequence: CASSPALALGTEAFF. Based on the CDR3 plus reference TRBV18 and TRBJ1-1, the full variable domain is NAGVMQNPRHLVRRRGQEARLRCSPMKGHSHVYWYRQLPEEGLKFMVYLQKENIIDESGMPKERFSAEFPKEGPSILRIQQVVRGDSAAYFCASSPALALGTEAFFGQGTRLTVV.

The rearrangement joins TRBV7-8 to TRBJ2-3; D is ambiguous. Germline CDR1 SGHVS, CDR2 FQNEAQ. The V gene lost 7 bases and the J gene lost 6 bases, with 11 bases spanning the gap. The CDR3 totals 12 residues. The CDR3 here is CASTHPWDTQYF. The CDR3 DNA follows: TGTGCCAGCACCCACCCGTGGGATACGCAGTATTTT.

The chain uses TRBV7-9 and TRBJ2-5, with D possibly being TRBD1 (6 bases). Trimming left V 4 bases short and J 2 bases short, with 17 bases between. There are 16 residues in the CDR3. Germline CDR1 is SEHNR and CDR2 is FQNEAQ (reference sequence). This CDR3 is CASSSGQMPRQETQYF. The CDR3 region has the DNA TGTGCCAGCAGCTCAGGACAGATGCCGCGTCAAGAGACCCAGTACTTC.

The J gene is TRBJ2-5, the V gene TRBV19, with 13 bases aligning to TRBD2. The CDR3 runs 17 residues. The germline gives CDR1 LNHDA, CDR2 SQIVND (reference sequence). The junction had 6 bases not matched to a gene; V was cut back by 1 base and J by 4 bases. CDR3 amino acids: CASSIGTSGRVRETQYF. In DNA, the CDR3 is TGTGCCAGTAGTATAGGCACTAGCGGGAGGGTGCGAGAGACCCAGTACTTC.

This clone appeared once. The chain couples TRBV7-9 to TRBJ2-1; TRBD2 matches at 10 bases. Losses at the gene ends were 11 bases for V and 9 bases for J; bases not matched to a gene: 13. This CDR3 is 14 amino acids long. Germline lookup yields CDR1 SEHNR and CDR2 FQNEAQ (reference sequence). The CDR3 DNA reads TGTGCCGGCGAGACTAGCGGGCCCTTTGGTGAGCAGTTCTTC. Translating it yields CAGETSGPFGEQFF.

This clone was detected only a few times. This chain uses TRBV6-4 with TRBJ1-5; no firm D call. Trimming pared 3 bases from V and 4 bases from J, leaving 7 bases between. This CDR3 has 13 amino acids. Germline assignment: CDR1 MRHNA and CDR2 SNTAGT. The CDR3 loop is CASSESANQPQHF. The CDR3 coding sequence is TGTGCCAGCAGTGAGAGTGCTAATCAGCCCCAGCATTTT.

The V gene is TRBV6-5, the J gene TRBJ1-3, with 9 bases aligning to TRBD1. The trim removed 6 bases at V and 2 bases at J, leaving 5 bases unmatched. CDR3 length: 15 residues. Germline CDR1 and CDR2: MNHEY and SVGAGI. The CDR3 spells CASRRTGDTGNTIYF. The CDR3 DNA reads TGTGCCAGCAGGAGGACAGGGGATACTGGAAACACCATATATTTT.

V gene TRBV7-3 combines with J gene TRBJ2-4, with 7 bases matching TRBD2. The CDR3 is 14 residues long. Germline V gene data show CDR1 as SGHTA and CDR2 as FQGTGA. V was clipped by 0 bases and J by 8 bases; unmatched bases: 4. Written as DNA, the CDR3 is TGTGCCAGCAGCTTAACAGCTGGGAGGGACATTCAGTACTTC. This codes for CASSLTAGRDIQYF.

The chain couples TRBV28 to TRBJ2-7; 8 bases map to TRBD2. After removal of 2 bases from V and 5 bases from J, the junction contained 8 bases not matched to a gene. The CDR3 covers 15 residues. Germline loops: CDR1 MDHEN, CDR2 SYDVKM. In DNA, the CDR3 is TGTGCCAGCAGTTTACCGGGGACTAGAGACCACGAGCAGTACTTC. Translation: CASSLPGTRDHEQYF.

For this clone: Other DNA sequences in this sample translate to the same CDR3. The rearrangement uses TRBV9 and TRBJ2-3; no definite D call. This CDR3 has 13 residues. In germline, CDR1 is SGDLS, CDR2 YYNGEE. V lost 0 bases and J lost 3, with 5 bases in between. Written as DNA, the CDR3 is TGTGCCAGCAGCGTAGTCTCTACAGATACGCAGTATTTT. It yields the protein CASSVVSTDTQYF.